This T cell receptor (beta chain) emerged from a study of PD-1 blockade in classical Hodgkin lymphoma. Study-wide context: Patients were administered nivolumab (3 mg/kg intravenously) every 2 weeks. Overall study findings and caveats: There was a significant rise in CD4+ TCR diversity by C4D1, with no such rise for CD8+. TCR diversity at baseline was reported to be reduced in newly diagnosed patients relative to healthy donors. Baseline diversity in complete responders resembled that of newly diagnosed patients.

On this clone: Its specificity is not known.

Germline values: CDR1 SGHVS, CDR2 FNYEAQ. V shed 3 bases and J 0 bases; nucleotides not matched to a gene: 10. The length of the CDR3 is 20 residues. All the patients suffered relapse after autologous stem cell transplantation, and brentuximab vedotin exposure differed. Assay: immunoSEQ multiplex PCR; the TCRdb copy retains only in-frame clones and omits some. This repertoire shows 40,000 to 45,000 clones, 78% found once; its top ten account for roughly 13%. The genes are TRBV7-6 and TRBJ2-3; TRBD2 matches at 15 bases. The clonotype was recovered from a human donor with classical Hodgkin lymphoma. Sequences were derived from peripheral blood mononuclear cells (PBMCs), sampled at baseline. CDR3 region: CASSFPGLAGGDPSTDTQYF. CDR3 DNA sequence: TGTGCCAGCAGCTTCCCGGGACTAGCGGGGGGAGACCCTAGCACAGATACGCAGTATTTT.